This note documents a single T cell receptor beta chain sequence. The data are from a study of T cell changes during pregnancy in multiple sclerosis. Repertoires were generated with immunoSEQ multiplex PCR, while TCRdb's copy carries only in-frame clones and drops some. The data contain about 87,000 clones, 80% to 95% of them singletons. CDR3 size: 15 residues. V lost 2 bases and J lost 8; bases outside the gene matches: 7. Germline CDR1 reads MNHEY; CDR2 reads SVGAGI. Sequencing was performed on peripheral blood, taken in the third trimester of pregnancy. This receptor was identified in a female donor in good health, enrolled as a control in a pregnancy study. V usage is TRBV6-5 and J usage is TRBJ2-1; 9 positions match TRBD2. CDR3 sequence: CASSYGAGGPDEQFF. The CDR3 coding sequence is TGTGCCAGCAGTTACGGCGCGGGAGGGCCCGATGAGCAGTTCTTC.